These 17 T cell receptor beta chains share one sample of origin, sequenced in a study of shared clonotypes between healthy human individuals. Sequencing was performed with immunoSEQ multiplex PCR; in TCRdb, only in-frame clones are kept and a portion is missing. Seen here are 2 million to 2.5 million clones, just under 95% observed once, and the top ten hold more than 0.95%. CD8 cells classed as naive were CD45RO-negative and positively selected for CCR7, excluding terminally differentiated effector memory CD45RA+ cells. The sequenced sample was naive CD8+ T cells sorted from blood. Receptor source: a man younger than 35 in good health.

This clone was counted a single time. This CDR3 is also generated by other DNA sequences in the sample. This chain joins TRBV7-9 and TRBJ1-4; D is possibly TRBD1 (5 bases). Trimming cost V 3 bases and J 4 bases, with 9 bases left between them. The CDR3 consists of 14 residues. CDR1 is SEHNR, CDR2 FQNEAQ, per germline (reference sequence). DNA for the CDR3: TGTGCCAGCAGCTTTGACAGTTTTAATGAAAAACTGTTTTTT. As protein: CASSFDSFNEKLFF.

The chain employs TRBV2 and TRBJ2-5; the match to TRBD2 covers 13 bases. Germline V gene lookup returns CDR1 SNHLY and CDR2 FYNNEI. The CDR3 runs to 16 residues. Trimming cost V 4 bases and J 1 base; bases outside gene matches: 3. The DNA for the CDR3 is TGTGCCAGCAGTGGGACTAGCGGGAGCCCCCAAGAGACCCAGTACTTC. Its translation: CASSGTSGSPQETQYF.

In this sample, this clone turned up once. The V call is TRBV5-1, the J call TRBJ2-1; a weak D match, TRBD1 (6 bases). The CDR3 consists of 16 residues. Germline V gives CDR1 SGHRS, CDR2 YFSETQ. Trimming took 1 base from V and 1 from J, leaving 12 bases between them. The CDR3 loop reads CASSLRGRGSYNEQFF. CDR3 sequence (DNA): TGCGCCAGCAGCTTGAGGGGCAGGGGATCCTACAATGAGCAGTTCTTC.

This clone was counted only a few times. Other DNA sequences in the sample encode the same CDR3. The chain carries TRBV5-1 and TRBJ2-3; D unclear. The CDR3 is 11 amino acids. The germline V gene encodes CDR1 SGHRS and CDR2 YFSETQ. V dropped 6 bases and J dropped 2 bases, with 4 bases sitting between them. The CDR3 sequence is CASKDTDTQYF. The CDR3 DNA is TGCGCCAGCAAAGACACAGATACGCAGTATTTT.

The chain employs TRBV5-6 and TRBJ2-7, with 10 bases identical to TRBD2. The trim removed 5 bases at V and 2 bases at J, leaving 7 bases unmatched. This CDR3 is built from 15 residues. CDR1 and CDR2 from the germline V gene are SGHDT and YYEEEE. The CDR3 sequence: CASRAGLAEPYEQYF. CDR3 coding DNA: TGTGCCAGCAGGGCCGGACTAGCGGAGCCCTACGAGCAGTACTTC.

The chain couples TRBV28 to TRBJ1-6; weak D call: TRBD1 (5 bases). The V gene lost 1 base and the J gene lost 10 bases, with 8 bases spanning the gap. This CDR3 contains 13 residues. The germline CDR1 and CDR2 sequences are MDHEN and SYDVKM. Written as DNA, the CDR3 is TGTGCCAGCAGTTTATTAAGGGGCTCACCCCTCCACTTT. As protein: CASSLLRGSPLHF.

This clone was recorded once. The chain employs TRBV19 and TRBJ2-1, with TRBD2 matching over 15 bases. V was pared by 3 bases and J by 9 bases, with 6 bases of the junction left unmatched. This CDR3 is built from 16 residues. The germline V gene has CDR1 LNHDA and CDR2 SQIVND (reference sequence). The chain's CDR3 is CASSIGTSGGQGEQFF. The CDR3, as DNA: TGTGCCAGTAGTATTGGGACTAGCGGGGGGCAAGGTGAGCAGTTCTTC.

The chain uses TRBV6-5 and TRBJ1-2; unclear D gene. V gave up 6 bases and J gave up 4 bases, with 9 bases separating them. This CDR3 has 12 amino acids. Looked up from germline, CDR1 is MNHEY and CDR2 is SVGAGI. The CDR3 sequence is CASRSPSYGYTF. The CDR3 DNA reads as TGTGCCAGCAGAAGCCCCTCCTATGGCTACACCTTC.

This rearrangement joins TRBV6-1 to TRBJ1-2; 8 bases fit TRBD1. This CDR3 region has 14 residues. V trimming: 4 bases; J trimming: 5 bases; junction bases outside the gene matches: 6. Looked up from germline, CDR1 is MNHNS and CDR2 is SASEGT. The CDR3 DNA is TGTGCCAGCAGTGCGGGGGGACAGGTTTATGGCTACACCTTC. Amino acids: CASSAGGQVYGYTF.

V gene TRBV29-1 combines with J gene TRBJ2-1; maybe TRBD1 (5 bases). The CDR3 covers 13 residues. Per germline, CDR1 SQVTM and CDR2 ANQGSEA. Between the trimmed V and J ends, which lost 6 bases and 0 bases, there was a span of 9 bases. The CDR3 DNA sequence: TGCAGCGTGTACAGGCTCTCCTACAATGAGCAGTTCTTC. This sequence encodes CSVYRLSYNEQFF.

This chain uses TRBV28 with TRBJ2-6; unclear D gene. This CDR3 region has 15 residues. The V end was cut by 3 bases, the J end by 2 bases, with 8 bases between. Germline V gene sequence: CDR1 MDHEN, CDR2 SYDVKM. The CDR3 here is CASSFLEAGANVLTF. The CDR3 DNA follows: TGTGCCAGCAGTTTCCTGGAAGCTGGGGCCAACGTCCTGACTTTC.

The V gene is TRBV6-1, the J gene TRBJ1-1; D unresolved. Trimming took off 6 bases at V and 4 bases at J, with 15 bases between the two ends. The CDR3 has 14 residues. Germline V gene data show CDR1 as MNHNS and CDR2 as SASEGT. CDR3 sequence reads: CASSLLILSTEAFF. CDR3 nucleotides: TGTGCCAGCAGCTTACTAATCTTGTCCACTGAAGCTTTCTTT.

The chain combines TRBV4-1 with TRBJ1-6; maybe TRBD1 (6 bases). V was cut by 3 bases and J by 3 bases, with 15 bases left in between. Germline loops: CDR1 MGHRA, CDR2 YSYEKL. The CDR3 spans 17 residues. The CDR3 protein is CASSQAVPGHYNSPLHF. The DNA of the CDR3 is TGCGCCAGCAGCCAGGCCGTTCCGGGACACTATAATTCACCCCTCCACTTT.

The chain combines TRBV19 with TRBJ2-7, with D possibly TRBD1 on 6 matching bases. With 1 base removed from V and 4 bases from J, the gap between germline ends came to 14 bases. CDR1 is LNHDA, CDR2 SQIVND, per germline (reference sequence). The CDR3 length is 15 residues. CDR3 in amino acids: CASSIAPGQPYEQYF. The CDR3 DNA sequence: TGTGCCAGTAGTATAGCGCCCGGACAGCCATACGAGCAGTACTTC.

This chain connects TRBV4-1 to TRBJ2-7; 9 nucleotides line up with TRBD2. Germline trimming cut 2 bases from V and 3 bases from J; bases unmatched to any gene: 8. The CDR3 loop spans 16 amino acids. Germline loops: CDR1 MGHRA, CDR2 YSYEKL. The CDR3 DNA reads as TGCGCCAGCAGCCAACTCCCAGCGGGGGGTGGCTACGAGCAGTACTTC. It is translated as CASSQLPAGGGYEQYF.

This rearrangement joins TRBV28 to TRBJ2-2, with 9 bases aligning to TRBD1. CDR3 length: 15 residues. Trimming took 5 bases from V and 5 from J; bases not matched to a gene: 6. Per the germline V gene, CDR1 is MDHEN and CDR2 is SYDVKM. The CDR3 loop reads CASSAGQGETGELFF. In DNA, the CDR3 is TGTGCCAGCAGTGCGGGACAGGGCGAGACCGGGGAGCTGTTTTTT.

The chain combines TRBV4-1 with TRBJ2-2; 8 positions agree with TRBD2. V dropped 3 bases and J dropped 3; count of bases not matched to a gene: 9. The CDR3 contains 17 residues. Germline V gives CDR1 MGHRA, CDR2 YSYEKL. CDR3 sequence: CASSHPELAADTGELFF. The DNA for the CDR3 is TGCGCCAGCAGCCACCCGGAACTAGCGGCGGACACCGGGGAGCTGTTTTTT.